These 3 T cell receptor beta chains share one sample of origin, sequenced in a study of blood T cell repertoires in COVID-19. Using immunoSEQ multiplex PCR, the repertoire was profiled, and TCRdb retains in-frame clones only, with some absent. The table shows approximately 110,000 clones, with approximately 80% occurring only once. The sample consisted of peripheral blood. These receptors came from a woman in her sixties or seventies with acute or convalescent COVID-19.

The J gene is TRBJ2-3, the V gene TRBV4-2; 11 bases map to TRBD2. CDR1 is LGHNA and CDR2 is YNFKEQ in the germline V gene. J lost 3 bases, V lost 7 bases, and 6 bases had no gene match. This CDR3 is 15 amino acids long. CDR3 loop: CASTPTSGETDTQYF. CDR3 sequence (DNA): TGTGCCAGCACTCCGACTAGCGGGGAAACAGATACGCAGTATTTT.

The chain couples TRBV12-3 or TRBV12-4 to TRBJ2-2; D may be TRBD1 (6 bases). The CDR3 runs to 13 residues. The V and J ends lost 6 bases and 4 bases respectively, with 9 bases between them. This CDR3 reads CASSLRGTGELFF. As DNA, the CDR3 is TGTGCCAGCAGCCTCAGGGGCACCGGGGAGCTGTTTTTT.

The chain combines TRBV5-1 with TRBJ2-1; a weak D match, TRBD2 (5 bases). Trimming left V 0 bases short and J 8 bases short, with 21 bases between. The CDR3 extends over 17 amino acids. Germline CDR1 SGHRS, CDR2 YFSETQ. The DNA of the CDR3 is TGCGCCAGCAGCTTGGGGGCTCTAGCTTTTGGAGAGGATGAGCAGTTCTTC. Encoded protein: CASSLGALAFGEDEQFF.